The 31 T cell receptor beta chains listed next were all sequenced from one sample in a study of blood T cell repertoires in COVID-19. The assay was immunoSEQ multiplex PCR, and TCRdb's table has in-frame clones only and misses some. The sample contains just over 300,000 clones, 70% to 90% of which appear only once. The sequenced material came from PBMCs or T cells enriched from blood (not recorded which). These receptors all come from a man in his thirties or forties who had recovered from COVID-19.

V is TRBV6-5 and J is TRBJ2-7; D might be TRBD2 (5 bases). CDR1 MNHEY and CDR2 SVGAGI come from the germline V gene. V was cut by 7 bases and J by 0 bases, with 16 bases left in between. This CDR3 has 15 amino acids. The CDR3 sequence is CASTQGAVSSYEQYF. The CDR3 DNA is TGTGCCAGCACCCAAGGAGCGGTAAGCTCCTACGAGCAGTACTTC.

This CDR3 reads CASSDRGQSYEQYF. For the CDR3, the DNA is TGTGCCAGCAGCGACAGGGGGCAGTCCTACGAGCAGTACTTC. The chain employs TRBV6-5 and TRBJ2-7, with 10 bases fitting TRBD1. Germline V gives CDR1 MNHEY, CDR2 SVGAGI. The V and J ends lost 6 bases and 1 base, in that order; junction bases with no gene match: 3. The CDR3 totals 14 residues.

The V and J genes are TRBV5-4 and TRBJ2-3; 7 bases align to TRBD1. The CDR3 is made up of 16 amino acids. CDR1 and CDR2 (germline): SGHNT, YYREEE (reference sequence). J lost 0 bases, V lost 1 base, and 5 bases had no gene match. In DNA form, the CDR3 reads TGTGCCAGCAGCTTGTTTTACAGGGGCAGCACAGATACGCAGTATTTT. Protein sequence: CASSLFYRGSTDTQYF.

V gene TRBV6-2 or TRBV6-3 combines with J gene TRBJ2-5; the D gene is possibly TRBD2 (7 bases). This CDR3 region has 13 residues. The germline V gene encodes CDR1 MNHEY and CDR2 SVGEGT. V lost 6 bases and J lost 5, with 13 bases in between. The DNA of the CDR3 is TGTGCCAGCAGCCCCCGGGGGGCCGAGACCCAGTACTTC. Its protein is CASSPRGAETQYF.

This clone was picked up one time. Here the CDR3 DNA reads TGTGCCAGCTCACGGGACAGGGACGAGCAGTACTTC. Protein: CASSRDRDEQYF. The rearrangement uses TRBV18 and TRBJ2-7; 9 bases align to TRBD1. Per germline, CDR1 KGHSH and CDR2 LQKENI. The CDR3 contains 12 residues. With V trimmed by 4 bases and J by 5 bases, 0 bases remained unmatched.

The chain links TRBV7-2 to TRBJ1-5; the D gene is possibly TRBD1 (5 bases). The germline V gene has CDR1 SGHTA and CDR2 FQGNSA. The length of the CDR3 is 19 residues. V shed 1 base and J shed 0 bases, with 19 bases lying between them. CDR3 region: CASSLGTQGRSYSNQPQHF. CDR3 DNA sequence: TGTGCCAGCAGCTTAGGAACTCAGGGTAGGAGTTATAGCAATCAGCCCCAGCATTTT.

This clone was seen a single time. V gene TRBV5-6 combines with J gene TRBJ1-2; 7 bases are a match to TRBD1. The length of the CDR3 is 15 residues. J lost 2 bases, V lost 1 base, and 5 bases had no gene match. Germline assignment: CDR1 SGHDT and CDR2 YYEEEE. CDR3 region: CASSLWYRGNYGYTF. CDR3 in DNA: TGTGCCAGCAGCTTGTGGTACAGGGGCAACTATGGCTACACCTTC.

This chain connects TRBV5-1 to TRBJ2-1; 8 bases are a match to TRBD2. With V trimmed by 0 bases and J by 8 bases, 10 bases remained unmatched. Germline V gene data show CDR1 as SGHRS and CDR2 as YFSETQ. The CDR3 has 16 residues. Here the CDR3 reads CASSLGGTRSVDEQFF. CDR3 in DNA: TGCGCCAGCAGCTTGGGGGGGACTAGGAGCGTTGATGAGCAGTTCTTC.

This chain connects TRBV29-1 to TRBJ1-1; D unresolved. Germline V gives CDR1 SQVTM, CDR2 ANQGSEA. CDR3 length equals 12 residues. V shed 7 bases and J shed 1 base, with 10 bases lying between them. The CDR3 protein is CSAGKANTEAFF. In DNA, the CDR3 is TGCAGCGCGGGAAAAGCGAACACTGAAGCTTTCTTT.

V gene TRBV30 combines with J gene TRBJ1-2; D is perhaps TRBD1 (6 bases). Trimming left V 4 bases short and J 7 bases short, with 19 bases between. CDR3 size: 14 residues. Germline V gene data show CDR1 as GTSNPN and CDR2 as SVGIG (reference sequence). This CDR3 is CAWTTGATLGGYTF. The DNA of the CDR3 is TGTGCCTGGACGACAGGCGCGACCCTGGGTGGCTACACCTTC.

The genes are TRBV6-2 or TRBV6-3 and TRBJ2-7, with 9 bases lining up with TRBD1. The CDR3 length is 16 residues. Germline CDR1 and CDR2: MNHEY and SVGEGT. V was clipped by 2 bases and J by 2 bases; unmatched bases: 7. The CDR3 spells CASSYLGTGLPYEQYF. CDR3 nucleotide sequence: TGTGCCAGCAGTTACCTAGGGACAGGGTTACCCTACGAGCAGTACTTC.

The rearrangement uses TRBV5-6 and TRBJ1-2; D is perhaps TRBD1 (5 bases). This CDR3 is built from 12 residues. Per the germline V gene, CDR1 is SGHDT and CDR2 is YYEEEE. V dropped 4 bases and J dropped 6 bases, with 10 bases sitting between them. This CDR3 reads CASSRLTDGYTF. The DNA for the CDR3 is TGTGCCAGCAGCCGTCTGACAGATGGCTACACCTTC.

The chain couples TRBV5-4 to TRBJ1-4; 7 bases are a match to TRBD1. CDR3 length: 15 amino acids. The junction had 8 bases not matched to a gene; V was cut back by 4 bases and J by 5 bases. The germline CDR1 and CDR2 sequences are SGHNT and YYREEE (reference sequence). CDR3 amino acids: CASSGTGTVNEKLFF. The CDR3 DNA sequence: TGTGCCAGCAGCGGGACCGGGACAGTAAATGAAAAACTGTTTTTT.

The V and J genes are TRBV5-4 and TRBJ1-3; the D gene is possibly TRBD1 (5 bases). The germline V gene encodes CDR1 SGHNT and CDR2 YYREEE (reference sequence). Deletions cut 4 bases from V and 3 bases from J, with 14 bases between. The CDR3 runs 15 residues. CDR3 amino acids: CASSPTPGLGNTIYF. DNA for the CDR3: TGTGCCAGCAGCCCGACCCCAGGGCTTGGAAACACCATATATTTT.

The gene calls are TRBV7-3 and TRBJ1-2; 7 positions match TRBD1. This CDR3 has 13 amino acids. CDR1 is SGHTA, CDR2 FQGTGA, per germline. The V and J ends lost 5 bases and 7 bases, in that order; junction bases with no gene match: 7. Written as DNA, the CDR3 is TGTGCCAGCAGCCCCCAGCAGGGGGGTGGCTACACCTTC. This codes for CASSPQQGGGYTF.

This clone was found a few times. The V call is TRBV7-6, the J call TRBJ2-7; D is possibly TRBD2 (6 bases). Deletions cut 0 bases from V and 5 bases from J, with 14 bases between. Germline values: CDR1 SGHVS, CDR2 FNYEAQ. The CDR3 consists of 15 residues. The CDR3 DNA sequence: TGTGCCAGCAGCTTAGCGCGAGGGGAGGTCAACGAGCAGTACTTC. This encodes CASSLARGEVNEQYF.

DNA for the CDR3: TGTGCCAGCAGTACCGTCCAGGCAGATACGCAGTATTTT. It translates to CASSTVQADTQYF. The J gene is TRBJ2-3, the V gene TRBV27; D call uncertain. The CDR3 contains 13 residues. Per the germline V gene, CDR1 is MNHEY and CDR2 is SMNVEV (reference sequence). Trimming cost V 5 bases and J 4 bases, with 10 bases left between them.

The chain carries TRBV6-1 and TRBJ2-1; no clear D. Trimming left V 1 base short and J 9 bases short, with 13 bases between. Germline CDR1 reads MNHNS; CDR2 reads SASEGT. The CDR3 covers 14 residues. The CDR3 DNA follows: TGTGCCAGCAGTGAAGATGCTAGAGTAGGTGAGCAGTTCTTC. Its protein is CASSEDARVGEQFF.

The J gene is TRBJ1-2, the V gene TRBV5-6; unclear D gene. Germline V CDR1 and CDR2: SGHDT, YYEEEE. The CDR3 spans 12 residues. The V gene lost 4 bases and the J gene lost 5 bases, with 9 bases spanning the gap. The CDR3 protein is CASSTQLYGYTF. CDR3 nucleotides: TGTGCCAGCAGCACACAACTATATGGCTACACCTTC.

A few counts support this clone. The J gene is TRBJ1-2, the V gene TRBV6-2 or TRBV6-3; 9 bases map to TRBD1. Germline V CDR1 and CDR2: MNHEY, SVGEGT. With 5 bases clipped from V and 6 bases from J, the junction kept 10 bases outside the gene matches. CDR3 length equals 15 residues. The CDR3, as DNA: TGTGCCAGCAGTCAAAGGATGACAGGGGGAGATGGCTACACCTTC. Translation: CASSQRMTGGDGYTF.

The gene calls are TRBV25-1 and TRBJ1-1; D is ambiguous. Trimming took off 3 bases at V and 6 bases at J, with 14 bases between the two ends. Germline V lookup: CDR1 MGHDK, CDR2 SYGVNS. The CDR3 is made up of 14 amino acids. CDR3 in DNA: TGTGCCAGCAGTGACCCCCTTGGGCTGGCTGAAGCTTTCTTT. Translating it yields CASSDPLGLAEAFF.

This clone was counted once. The chain is built from TRBV6-6 and TRBJ1-1, with D maybe TRBD1 (6 bases). V gave up 5 bases and J gave up 1 base, with 11 bases separating them. Germline CDR1 MNHNY, CDR2 SVGAGI (reference sequence). The CDR3 is made up of 14 amino acids. The DNA of the CDR3 is TGTGCCAGCAGTCCCGTGACAGGGAACACTGAAGCTTTCTTT. It encodes CASSPVTGNTEAFF.

This rearrangement joins TRBV19 to TRBJ1-5; D call uncertain. This CDR3 is built from 14 residues. Germline V gives CDR1 LNHDA, CDR2 SQIVND (reference sequence). V was shortened by 3 bases and J by 3 bases, with 9 bases between the two germline ends. The CDR3 DNA reads as TGTGCCAGTAGTATTTCGGGGTTCAATCAGCCCCAGCATTTT. Its protein is CASSISGFNQPQHF.

The chain carries TRBV5-1 and TRBJ2-2; D unclear. V was trimmed by 5 bases and J by 7 bases, leaving 15 bases between them. Germline lookup yields CDR1 SGHRS and CDR2 YFSETQ. The CDR3 spans 14 residues. The CDR3 here is CASRTSAGGGELFF. In DNA form, the CDR3 reads TGCGCCAGCAGGACCTCGGCAGGTGGCGGGGAGCTGTTTTTT.

The chain employs TRBV4-2 and TRBJ2-7; TRBD1 matches 9 bases. Looked up from germline, CDR1 is LGHNA and CDR2 is YNFKEQ. The V gene end was trimmed by 0 bases and the J gene end by 5 bases; junction bases not matched to a gene: 5. This CDR3 is 15 amino acids long. For the CDR3, the DNA is TGTGCCAGCAGCCAAGAAGGACAGGGGCTCGACGAGCAGTACTTC. Translation: CASSQEGQGLDEQYF.

This chain joins TRBV18 and TRBJ1-4, with a tentative D call TRBD1 (5 bases). V was cut by 10 bases and J by 5 bases, with 14 bases left in between. The CDR3 length is 13 residues. CDR1 and CDR2 (germline): KGHSH, LQKENI. CDR3 loop: CATSWGFNEKLFF. CDR3 nucleotide sequence: TGTGCCACTTCCTGGGGCTTCAATGAAAAACTGTTTTTT.

The CDR3 DNA sequence: TGCGCCAGCAGCTTCACCGGTTCCGAGCAGTACTTC. Its protein product is CASSFTGSEQYF. The chain has TRBV5-1 and TRBJ2-7, with D unresolved. CDR1 and CDR2 from the germline V gene are SGHRS and YFSETQ. This CDR3 is 12 amino acids long. V lost 2 bases and J 6 bases, leaving 9 bases between the germline ends.

The rearrangement uses TRBV23-1 and TRBJ2-3, with 8 bases identical to TRBD1. TRBV23-1 is treated as an ORF (open reading frame) with a function not yet certain. The CDR3 runs to 16 residues. Germline trimming cut 0 bases from V and 5 bases from J; bases unmatched to any gene: 7. In DNA form, the CDR3 reads TGCGCCAGCAGTCAATCCCGGAGACAGGGGTTAGATACGCAGTATTTT. The encoded protein is CASSQSRRQGLDTQYF.

The J gene is TRBJ2-2, the V gene TRBV27; TRBD2 aligns across 13 bases. Germline CDR1 reads MNHEY; CDR2 reads SMNVEV (reference sequence). This CDR3 has 17 amino acids. After removal of 6 bases from V and 6 bases from J, the junction contained 10 bases not matched to a gene. CDR3 sequence reads: CASRLAGGSPGAGELFF. CDR3 nucleotides: TGTGCCAGCAGACTAGCGGGGGGGTCCCCCGGGGCCGGGGAGCTGTTTTTT.

The gene calls are TRBV7-2 and TRBJ2-2, with 7 bases matching TRBD1. With 1 base clipped from V and 0 bases from J, the junction kept 5 bases outside the gene matches. Germline-derived CDR1 and CDR2 are SGHTA and FQGNSA. CDR3 size: 17 residues. DNA for the CDR3: TGTGCCAGCAGCTTAGTTGGGCAGGGGGCGAACACCGGGGAGCTGTTTTTT. As protein: CASSLVGQGANTGELFF.

The rearrangement links TRBV5-1 to TRBJ1-1, with 8 bases that match TRBD1. Per germline, CDR1 SGHRS and CDR2 YFSETQ. V gave up 4 bases and J gave up 3 bases; unmatched junction bases: 8. There are 15 residues in the CDR3. The CDR3 bases are TGCGCCAGCAGCCCGGGACAGGTTGGCGACACTGAAGCTTTCTTT. This codes for CASSPGQVGDTEAFF.